The source of this T cell receptor beta chain is a study of T cell repertoires in cytomegalovirus infection. Study-wide results and caveats: HLA-C-restricted CMV clonotypes gave the most frequent clonotype in two of eight donors.

Trimming cost V 1 base and J 3 bases, with 10 bases left between them. There are 15 residues in the CDR3. Germline-derived CDR1 and CDR2 are SGHVS and FQNEAQ. Of note for this clonotype: What it binds is unknown.

TCRdb fed the reads into MiXCR, producing one record per CDR3 protein. The sample records roughly 730,000 distinct CDR3 sequences, around 35% being singletons. Sequenced here: cultured PBMCs, sampled from culture after CMV antigen stimulation. The clonotype originates from a human donor in good health (CMV status not recorded). Some clones in this sample may be carry-over from other donors' samples. The chain carries TRBV7-8 and TRBJ1-5; D gene unclear. In nucleotides, the CDR3 is TGTGCCAGCAGCTTAGATCCGGGTGTCAATCAGCCCCAGCATTTT. Residues: CASSLDPGVNQPQHF.